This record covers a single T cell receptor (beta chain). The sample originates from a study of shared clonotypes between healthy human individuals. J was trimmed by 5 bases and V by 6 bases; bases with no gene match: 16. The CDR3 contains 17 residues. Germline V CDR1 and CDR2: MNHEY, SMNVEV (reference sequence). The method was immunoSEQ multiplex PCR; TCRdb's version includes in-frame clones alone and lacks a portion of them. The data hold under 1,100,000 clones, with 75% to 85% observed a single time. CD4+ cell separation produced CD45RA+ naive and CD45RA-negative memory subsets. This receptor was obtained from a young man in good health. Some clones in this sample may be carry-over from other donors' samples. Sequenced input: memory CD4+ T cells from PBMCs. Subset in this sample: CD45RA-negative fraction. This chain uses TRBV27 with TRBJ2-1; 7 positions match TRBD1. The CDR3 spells CASRSSHRGGFDNEQFF. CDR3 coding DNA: TGTGCCAGCAGGAGCTCGCACAGGGGTGGGTTCGACAATGAGCAGTTCTTC.